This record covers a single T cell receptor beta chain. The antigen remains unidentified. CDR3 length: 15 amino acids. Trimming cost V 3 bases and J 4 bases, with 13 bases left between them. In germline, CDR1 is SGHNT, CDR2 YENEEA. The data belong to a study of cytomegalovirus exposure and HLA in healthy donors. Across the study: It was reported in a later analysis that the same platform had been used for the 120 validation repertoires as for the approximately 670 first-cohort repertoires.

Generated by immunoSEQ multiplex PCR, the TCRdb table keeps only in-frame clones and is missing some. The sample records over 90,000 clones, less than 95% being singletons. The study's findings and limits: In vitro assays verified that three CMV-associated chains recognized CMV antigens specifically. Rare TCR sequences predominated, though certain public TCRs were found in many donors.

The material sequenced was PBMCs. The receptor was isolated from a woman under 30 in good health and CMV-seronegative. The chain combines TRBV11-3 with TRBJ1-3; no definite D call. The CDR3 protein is CASSLDPDWGNTIYF. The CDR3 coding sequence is TGTGCCAGCAGCTTGGACCCGGACTGGGGAAACACCATATATTTT. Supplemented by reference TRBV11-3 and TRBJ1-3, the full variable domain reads EAGVVQSPRYKIIEKKQPVAFWCNPISGHNTLYWYLQNLGQGPELLIRYENEEAVDDSQLPKDRFSAERLKGVDSTLKIQPAELGDSAVYLCASSLDPDWGNTIYFGEGSWLTVV.